The clone carrying this T cell receptor beta chain was counted a few times. This table comes from immunoSEQ multiplex PCR, and its TCRdb copy is limited to in-frame clones, with some not included. Among tens of thousands of clones listed, 81% were seen once. This sample is drawn from a study of OX40 agonist ivuxolimab in advanced cancers. V was trimmed by 5 bases and J by 2 bases, leaving 16 bases between them. Germline values: CDR1 KGHSH, CDR2 LQKENI. The CDR3 totals 16 residues. The gene calls are TRBV18 and TRBJ1-3; D gene ambiguous. The sequencing used CD4+ or CD8+ T cells sorted from blood, collected in a trial of the OX40 agonist ivuxolimab. This receptor was taken from an adult with an advanced solid tumor such as melanoma, head and neck, liver or kidney cancer. The CDR3 bases are TGTGCCAGCTCATCATATAGTCGGCAAGCTGGAAACACCATATATTTT. Its translation: CASSSYSRQAGNTIYF.